The 26 T cell receptor beta chains below all came from one sample that was sequenced in a study of blood T cells in healthy people across ages. The authors ran a second PCR of 7 to 11 cycles using a sample-barcoded 5' primer and a J-beta primer mix. MiXCR, applied by TCRdb to the 5' RACE reads, yields one record per CDR3 protein. The sample has approximately 800,000 distinct CDR3 sequences, about 42% seen once. Material: blood. The source of these receptors is an elderly man in good health.

In this sample, this clonotype turned up once. The chain joins TRBV12-3 or TRBV12-4 to TRBJ2-3; D is perhaps TRBD1 (6 bases). CDR3 length: 15 residues. V was cut by 6 bases and J by 2 bases, with 15 bases left in between. The CDR3 bases are TGTGCCAGCAGCAAAGACGGGACATTCACAGATACGCAGTATTTT. Translating it yields CASSKDGTFTDTQYF.

DNA of the CDR3: TGCGCCAGCAGCCGGGTGTTAGCGGGAGGGACCTACAATGAGCAGTACTTC. It codes for CASSRVLAGGTYNEQYF. The genes are TRBV5-1 and TRBJ2-7; TRBD2 matches at 11 bases. This CDR3 is built from 17 residues. Trimming cost V 4 bases and J 7 bases; bases outside gene matches: 16. Germline V CDR1 and CDR2: SGHRS, YFSETQ.

V usage is TRBV6-6 and J usage is TRBJ1-1, with D possibly being TRBD1 (6 bases). Trimming took off 5 bases at V and 7 bases at J, with 11 bases between the two ends. Per the germline V gene, CDR1 is MNHNY and CDR2 is SVGAGI (reference sequence). CDR3 length: 12 residues. The CDR3 nucleotides read TGTGCCAGCAGTCGGGGGGCAGGTGAAGCTTTCTTT. As protein: CASSRGAGEAFF.

The chain combines TRBV28 with TRBJ2-5; D gene unclear. Germline-derived CDR1 and CDR2 are MDHEN and SYDVKM. CDR3 length: 13 residues. The V end lost 5 bases, the J end lost 5 bases, and 12 bases lay between the germline ends. The CDR3 nucleotides read TGTGCCAGCAGTCAATCACAAAAGGAGACCCAGTACTTC. Amino acids: CASSQSQKETQYF.

This clonotype came up many times. J is TRBJ2-4 and V is TRBV20-1; D remains unclear. V lost 8 bases and J lost 0, with 11 bases in between. Germline CDR1 and CDR2: DFQATT and SNEGSKA (reference sequence). This CDR3 has 13 amino acids. The CDR3 region has the DNA TGCAGTATATGGGGTGAAGCCAAAAACATTCAGTACTTC. It codes for CSIWGEAKNIQYF.

The rearrangement uses TRBV6-2 or TRBV6-3 and TRBJ1-2, with no clear D. The CDR3 runs 13 residues. The V end lost 0 bases, the J end lost 9 bases, and 11 bases lay between the germline ends. The germline V gene has CDR1 MNHEY and CDR2 SVGEGT. This CDR3 is CASSYSSPTSYTF. The CDR3 DNA reads as TGTGCCAGCAGTTACTCGAGTCCCACGAGCTACACCTTC.

Details on this clonotype: Mismatch with germline at one junction end may stem from a read error. The chain couples TRBV7-2 to TRBJ2-2; 7 bases map to TRBD1. The V gene's germline CDR1 is SGHTA and CDR2 FQGNSA. The CDR3 runs 14 residues. CDR3 amino acids: CASRQQGRAGELFF. The CDR3 bases are TGTGCCAGCAGACAACAGGGGCGGGCCGGGGAGTTGTTTTTT.

The chain combines TRBV30 with TRBJ2-6, with D tentatively TRBD2 (5 bases). Germline V gene sequence: CDR1 GTSNPN, CDR2 SVGIG (reference sequence). Trimming stripped 7 bases from V and 0 bases from J, with 16 bases between. The CDR3 runs 16 residues. The CDR3 bases are TGTGCCTATAGCGTCACGAGGGCCTCTGGGGCCAACGTCCTGACTTTC. Encoded protein: CAYSVTRASGANVLTF.

The chain couples TRBV27 to TRBJ2-7, with D maybe TRBD2 (5 bases). V was shortened by 6 bases and J by 12 bases, with 21 bases between the two germline ends. Germline-derived CDR1 and CDR2 are MNHEY and SMNVEV (reference sequence). The CDR3 extends over 13 amino acids. CDR3 in amino acids: CASRPEATRLPYF. CDR3 DNA sequence: TGTGCCAGCAGGCCGGAGGCTACTCGTTTGCCGTACTTC.

The CDR3 loop reads CASSGTASLDTQYF. CDR3 DNA: TGTGCCAGCAGCGGGACAGCCTCCCTGGATACGCAGTATTTT. The J gene is TRBJ2-3, the V gene TRBV7-3; 7 bases align to TRBD1. The germline gives CDR1 SGHTA, CDR2 FQGTGA. The length of the CDR3 is 14 residues. V lost 5 bases, J lost 6 bases, and 8 bases stayed unmatched.

The chain couples TRBV5-1 to TRBJ2-1, with D perhaps matching TRBD2 (5 bases). The CDR3 has 14 residues. CDR1 and CDR2 from the germline V gene are SGHRS and YFSETQ. The V and J ends lost 7 bases and 1 base respectively, with 12 bases between them. The CDR3 DNA follows: TGCGCCAGCTCTGTACCGGGATCCTACAATGAGCAGTTCTTC. The encoded protein is CASSVPGSYNEQFF.

In nucleotides, the CDR3 is TGTGCCAGCAGCTCGGGACAAAACTCTGGGGCCAACGTCCTGACTTTC. It is translated as CASSSGQNSGANVLTF. The chain carries TRBV11-3 and TRBJ2-6; tentative D call: TRBD1 (6 bases). V was clipped by 4 bases and J by 0 bases, with 10 bases between them. Germline V lookup: CDR1 SGHNT, CDR2 YENEEA. The CDR3 runs 16 residues.

V and J are TRBV20-1 and TRBJ1-5; 8 bases are shared with TRBD1. V was clipped by 3 bases and J by 0 bases; unmatched bases: 7. This CDR3 spans 16 amino acids. Germline V lookup: CDR1 DFQATT, CDR2 SNEGSKA (reference sequence). In nucleotides, the CDR3 is TGCAGTGCTAGGAACAGGGGGTGGGATAGCAATCAGCCCCAGCATTTT. Its translation is CSARNRGWDSNQPQHF.

The genes are TRBV18 and TRBJ1-5, with 11 nucleotides matching TRBD1. Unmatched junction bases numbered 6, after V lost 3 bases and J lost 5 bases. The CDR3 is made up of 16 amino acids. Germline V gives CDR1 KGHSH, CDR2 LQKENI. CDR3 amino acids: CASSPGTGGFDQPQHF. As DNA, the CDR3 is TGTGCCAGCTCACCCGGGACAGGGGGTTTTGATCAGCCCCAGCATTTT.

The chain joins TRBV11-2 to TRBJ2-5, with 10 bases matching TRBD1. Gene TRBJ2-7 matches the end of the DNA better, so the J call may be wrong. The CDR3 is 17 amino acids. Germline V gene data show CDR1 as SGHAT and CDR2 as FQNNGV. The CDR3 loop is CASSLGPRTGGNYEQYF. The CDR3 DNA sequence: TGTGCCAGCAGCTTAGGTCCGCGGACAGGGGGGAACTACGAGCAGTACTTC.

As to this clonotype: It may be a read error: a sequence one base away is much more abundant. The chain links TRBV4-1 to TRBJ2-1; D remains ambiguous. CDR3 size: 14 residues. The V gene's germline CDR1 is MGHRA and CDR2 YSYEKL. The CDR3 DNA reads as TGCGCCAGCAGCCAAGAATGGTCCCAGAATGAGCAGTCCTTC. This sequence encodes CASSQEWSQNEQSF.

The genes are TRBV21-1 and TRBJ2-1; the D call TRBD2 from the table was never checked on the DNA. TRBV21-1 constitutes a pseudogene. This CDR3 is built from 17 residues. The DNA for the CDR3 is TGTGCCAGCAGCAACACGGCGGGGCCCTTTTCATACAATGAGCAGTTCTTC. Translation: CASSNTAGPFSYNEQFF.

The gene calls are TRBV5-1 and TRBJ2-7; D call uncertain. V dropped 2 bases and J dropped 2 bases, with 11 bases sitting between them. Germline V gene lookup returns CDR1 SGHRS and CDR2 YFSETQ. This CDR3 region has 14 residues. The CDR3: CASSLGSAPYEQYF. CDR3 bases: TGCGCCAGCAGCTTAGGTTCAGCCCCCTACGAGCAGTACTTC.

The table lists this clonotype with a few counts. J is TRBJ2-1 and V is TRBV5-1, with TRBD1 as a possible D gene (6 bases). Per the germline V gene, CDR1 is SGHRS and CDR2 is YFSETQ. This CDR3 spans 18 amino acids. Trimming stripped 3 bases from V and 8 bases from J, with 27 bases between. In DNA, the CDR3 is TGCGCCAGCAGCTCCTCTCCCTCGGGCAGGGGTTTACAATATGAGCAGTTCTTC. It encodes CASSSSPSGRGLQYEQFF.

The V gene is TRBV24-1, the J gene TRBJ2-5; 8 nucleotides line up with TRBD1. Per germline, CDR1 KGHDR and CDR2 SFDVKD. The CDR3 consists of 18 residues. V was clipped by 4 bases and J by 7 bases; unmatched bases: 19. The CDR3 nucleotides read TGTGCCACCAGTGAGTCTTTCCGGGACAGGAGCCCAAGTGGGACCCAGTACTTC. This codes for CATSESFRDRSPSGTQYF.

The chain employs TRBV24-1 and TRBJ2-3, with 8 positions matching TRBD2. In germline, CDR1 is KGHDR, CDR2 SFDVKD. The trim removed 4 bases at V and 1 base at J, leaving 6 bases unmatched. This CDR3 region has 16 residues. CDR3 in amino acids: CATSESTAGGTDTQYF. The CDR3 DNA sequence: TGTGCCACCAGTGAATCTACAGCGGGGGGCACAGATACGCAGTATTTT.

Many counts were recorded for this clonotype. The CDR3: CSAWEGLETQYF. CDR3 DNA: TGCAGCGCATGGGAGGGCCTAGAGACCCAGTACTTC. The chain employs TRBV29-1 and TRBJ2-5; 7 positions agree with TRBD2. The V gene end was trimmed by 7 bases and the J gene end by 4 bases; junction bases not matched to a gene: 6. The CDR3 contains 12 residues. CDR1 is SQVTM, CDR2 ANQGSEA, per germline. Full variable domain (outside the CDR3, taken from reference TRBV29-1 and TRBJ2-5): SAVISQKPSRDICQRGTSLTIQCQVDSQVTMMFWYRQQPGQSLTLIATANQGSEATYESGFVIDKFPISRPNLTFSTLTVSNMSPEDSSIYLCSAWEGLETQYFGPGTRLLVL.

This clonotype occurred a few times. Written as DNA, the CDR3 is TGTGCCAGCAGCTTGGTTCCAAACCAAGAGACCCAGTACTTC. This codes for CASSLVPNQETQYF. The chain recombines TRBV5-6 with TRBJ2-5; no definite D call. Germline CDR1 SGHDT, CDR2 YYEEEE. The CDR3 sequence is 14 residues long. Trimming removed 0 bases at V and 0 bases at J, with 6 bases between.

The rearrangement uses TRBV28 and TRBJ2-7, with TRBD1 as a possible D gene (6 bases). The end of the DNA fits TRBJ2-5 better, so the J call may be wrong. Germline values: CDR1 MDHEN, CDR2 SYDVKM. The CDR3 is made up of 14 amino acids. CDR3 protein: CASRDTGKRETQYF. The CDR3 coding sequence is TGTGCCAGCAGGGATACAGGGAAACGAGAGACCCAGTACTTC.

This clonotype was seen a handful of times. This chain connects TRBV7-2 to TRBJ2-3; possibly TRBD2 for D (6 bases). In germline, CDR1 is SGHTA, CDR2 FQGNSA. The V end was cut by 5 bases, the J end by 3 bases, with 15 bases between. The CDR3 is 15 residues long. Here the CDR3 reads CASSPGAGRTDTQYF. As DNA, the CDR3 is TGTGCCAGCAGCCCCGGCGCAGGGAGGACAGATACGCAGTATTTT.

This clonotype was seen a few times. This chain links TRBV12-3 or TRBV12-4 with TRBJ1-6, with D possibly being TRBD1 (5 bases). V was clipped by 6 bases and J by 10 bases, with 16 bases between them. This CDR3 is 14 amino acids long. CDR3 DNA sequence: TGTGCCAGCAGCCCCCGGGACGGACGATCACCCCTCCACTTT. Its protein product is CASSPRDGRSPLHF.